This T cell receptor (beta chain) emerged from a study of blood T cell repertoires in COVID-19. About the study: Donors in the United States, Italy and Spain gave samples during acute or convalescent COVID-19.

The CDR3 has 14 amino acids. V trimming: 2 bases; J trimming: 5 bases; junction bases outside the gene matches: 6. The germline gives CDR1 GTSNPN, CDR2 SVGIG (reference sequence). The study drew participants aged about 18 to 89 years from some 24 US areas. This table comes from immunoSEQ multiplex PCR, and its TCRdb copy is limited to in-frame clones, with some not included. The sample includes approximately 300,000 clones, 80% to 90% seen only once; the top ten take 3.5% to 4.5%. The chain employs TRBV30 and TRBJ1-1, with TRBD1 matching 9 bases. This receptor was identified in a woman aged 30 to 39 who had recovered from COVID-19. Sequencing was carried out using PBMCs or T cells enriched from blood (not recorded which). CDR3 in DNA: TGTGCCTGGAGTATTGGGACAGGGTGGACTGAAGCTTTCTTT. As protein: CAWSIGTGWTEAFF.